What follows is one T cell receptor (beta chain) and its context. The data belong to a study of blood T cell repertoires in COVID-19. Repertoires were generated with immunoSEQ multiplex PCR, while TCRdb's copy carries only in-frame clones and drops some. The table has some 70,000 clones, 80% to 95% seen once. The sequencing sample was made of peripheral blood. This TCR came from a human donor with active COVID-19. The donor label of this sample is uncertain.

The CDR3 reads CASSVGLAGVPETQYF. CDR3 in DNA: TGTGCCAGCAGCGTGGGACTAGCGGGAGTGCCAGAGACCCAGTACTTC. V and J are TRBV9 and TRBJ2-5; 14 bases are a match to TRBD2. Germline assignment: CDR1 SGDLS and CDR2 YYNGEE. The CDR3 spans 16 residues. J lost 4 bases, V lost 2 bases, and 4 bases had no gene match.